The clone carrying this TCR beta chain was found a few times. Its target is unknown. This sample was included in a study of response to subunit inactivated influenza vaccine. Trimming shortened V by 3 bases and J by 0 bases, and 8 bases separated the two germline ends. The CDR3 runs to 14 residues. Germline V gene data show CDR1 as SGDLS and CDR2 as YYNGEE. Study-level points and caveats: Few additional T cells are recruited per seasonal influenza vaccination, authors suggested.

TCRdb ran MiXCR on the RT-PCR reads and lists one entry per CDR3 protein. The sample records hundreds of thousands of distinct CDR3 sequences, about 15% being singletons. The source is a man aged 50 to 60 who received an inactivated influenza vaccine. The rearrangement links TRBV9 to TRBJ2-3; TRBD1 is a possible D gene (6 bases). The material was PBMCs from blood, obtained less than 15 days before vaccination. CDR3 bases: TGTGCCAGCAGCGAGAGGGGGAGCACAGATACGCAGTATTTT. It encodes CASSERGSTDTQYF.